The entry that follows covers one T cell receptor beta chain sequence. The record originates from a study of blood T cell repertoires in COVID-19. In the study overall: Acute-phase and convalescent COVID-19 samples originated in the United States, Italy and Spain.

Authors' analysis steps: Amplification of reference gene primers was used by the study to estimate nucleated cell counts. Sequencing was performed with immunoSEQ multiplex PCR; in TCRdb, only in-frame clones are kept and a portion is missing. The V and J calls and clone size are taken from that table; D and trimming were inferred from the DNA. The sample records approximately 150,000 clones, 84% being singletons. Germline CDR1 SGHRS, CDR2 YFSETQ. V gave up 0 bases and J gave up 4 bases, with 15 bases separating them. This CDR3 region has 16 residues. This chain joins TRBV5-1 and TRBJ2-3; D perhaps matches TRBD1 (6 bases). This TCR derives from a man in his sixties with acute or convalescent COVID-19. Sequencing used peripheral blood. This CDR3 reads CASSLVRSGDPDTQYF. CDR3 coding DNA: TGCGCCAGCAGCTTGGTTCGTTCAGGGGATCCAGATACGCAGTATTTT.